These T cell receptor beta chains were read from a single sample in a study of T cell responses to AZD1222 COVID-19 vaccine. Some clones are missing from TCRdb's copy, which holds only in-frame ones; the method was immunoSEQ multiplex PCR. There are 90,000 to 150,000 clones in the sample; more than 75% occur only once, and about 3.7% lies in the top ten. The sequencing here drew on peripheral blood, taken on day 0 of AZD1222 vaccination. These receptors were obtained from an adult in good health. The CDR3 runs from the conserved cysteine through the conserved F or W. The D gene is left open where the match is weak. Not every row has a clone size; where given, it reads once, few, many or a size class.

TRBV6-5,NA,NA,TRBJ1-4,CASRKDGNEKLFF,TGTGCCAGCAGAAAGGACGGGAATGAAAAACTGTTTTTT
TRBV4-1,NA,NA,TRBJ1-2,CASSQGGGGRVGYTF,TGCGCCAGCAGCCAAGGAGGAGGGGGAAGGGTTGGCTACACCTTC
TRBV19,NA,NA,TRBJ1-2,CASSIGKGGYTF,TGTGCCAGTAGTATAGGAAAGGGGGGCTACACCTTC
TRBV6-6,NA,NA,TRBJ1-2,CASSYHRRRETHGYTF,TGTGCCAGCAGTTACCACCGTCGGCGAGAAACTCATGGCTACACCTTC
TRBV5-4,NA,NA,TRBJ1-2,CASSLVGPGAYTF,TGTGCCAGCAGCTTGGTAGGTCCTGGTGCCTACACCTTC
TRBV6-2/TRBV6-3,NA,NA,TRBJ1-5,CASSYPGGQPQHF,TGTGCCAGCAGTTACCCAGGCGGGCAGCCCCAGCATTTT
TRBV18,NA,few,TRBJ2-5,CASSPPGGLETQYF,TGTGCCAGCTCACCACCGGGCGGTTTGGAGACCCAGTACTTC
TRBV4-3,NA,few,TRBJ1-4,CASSQDPGVATNEKLFF,TGCGCCAGCAGCCAAGACCCAGGCGTTGCAACTAATGAAAAACTGTTTTTT
TRBV18,NA,NA,TRBJ2-1,CASSPHRDNEQFF,TGTGCCAGCTCACCTCATAGGGACAATGAGCAGTTCTTC
TRBV7-9,NA,NA,TRBJ2-5,CASGGPQETQYF,TGTGCCAGCGGGGGCCCCCAAGAGACCCAGTACTTC
TRBV5-5,NA,NA,TRBJ1-5,CASSLAGNQPQHF,TGTGCCAGCAGCTTGGCAGGGAATCAGCCCCAGCATTTT
TRBV6-5,NA,NA,TRBJ1-6,CASRVGNSPLHF,TGTGCCAGCAGGGTGGGGAATTCACCCCTCCACTTT
TRBV29-1,TRBD1,NA,TRBJ1-4,CSAVQGAGMEKLFF,TGCAGCGCAGTACAGGGGGCGGGGATGGAAAAACTGTTTTTT
TRBV6-5,NA,NA,TRBJ2-7,CASSYRGQSYEQYF,TGTGCCAGCAGTTACCGCGGACAGAGCTACGAGCAGTACTTC
TRBV5-4,NA,NA,TRBJ1-4,CASSLELRDEKLFF,TGTGCCAGCAGCTTAGAACTCAGGGACGAAAAACTGTTTTTT
TRBV5-1,NA,NA,TRBJ2-3,CASSLLAGAGTDTQYF,TGCGCCAGCAGCTTGTTGGCGGGGGCGGGCACAGATACGCAGTATTTT
TRBV7-3,NA,NA,TRBJ1-1,CASSQFMNTEAFF,TGTGCCAGCAGCCAATTTATGAACACTGAAGCTTTCTTT
TRBV6-1,NA,NA,TRBJ1-6,CASSEGLVNSPLHF,TGTGCCAGCAGTGAAGGACTGGTGAATTCACCCCTCCACTTT
TRBV9,TRBD1,NA,TRBJ1-2,CASSAVTTGTGDGYTF,TGTGCCAGCAGCGCCGTAACAACCGGGACAGGGGACGGCTACACCTTC
TRBV4-1,NA,NA,TRBJ1-1,CASSQERASEAFF,TGCGCCAGCAGCCAAGAGAGGGCCTCCGAGGCTTTCTTT
TRBV20-1,NA,few,TRBJ1-1,CSQGGLTEAFF,TGCAGCCAAGGGGGGCTTACTGAAGCTTTCTTT
TRBV5-1,NA,NA,TRBJ2-3,CASSLMVGGALSDTQYF,TGCGCCAGCAGCTTGATGGTGGGGGGGGCCCTGTCAGATACGCAGTATTTT
TRBV3-1/TRBV3-2,NA,NA,TRBJ1-5,CASSQGQINQPQHF,TGTGCCAGCAGCCAAGGCCAGATCAATCAGCCCCAGCATTTT
TRBV18,TRBD2,NA,TRBJ2-1,CASSRIPGLALDEQFF,TGTGCCAGCTCACGAATACCGGGACTAGCCCTCGATGAGCAGTTCTTC
TRBV5-4,NA,NA,TRBJ1-1,CASSRGGAGNTEAFF,TGTGCCAGCAGCAGGGGGGGCGCCGGGAACACTGAAGCTTTCTTT
TRBV5-4,TRBD1,NA,TRBJ2-5,CASSLEGAETQYF,TGTGCCAGCAGCTTGGAGGGGGCTGAGACCCAGTACTTC
TRBV18,TRBD2,NA,TRBJ2-1,CASSNNGGAGYNEQFF,TGTGCCAGCTCAAACAACGGGGGGGCCGGGTACAATGAGCAGTTCTTC
TRBV9,NA,NA,TRBJ1-5,CASSRGQSNQPQHF,TGTGCCAGCAGCCGCGGACAGTCCAATCAGCCCCAGCATTTT
TRBV4-3,NA,NA,TRBJ1-3,CASSQMPTEGNTIYF,TGCGCCAGCAGCCAAATGCCGACGGAGGGAAACACCATATATTTT
TRBV5-1,NA,few,TRBJ2-7,CASSWAGRSYEQYF,TGCGCCAGCAGCTGGGCCGGAAGGTCCTACGAGCAGTACTTC
TRBV5-6,NA,NA,TRBJ1-4,CASSSAVGNNEKLFF,TGTGCCAGCAGCTCCGCAGTGGGTAATAATGAAAAACTGTTTTTT